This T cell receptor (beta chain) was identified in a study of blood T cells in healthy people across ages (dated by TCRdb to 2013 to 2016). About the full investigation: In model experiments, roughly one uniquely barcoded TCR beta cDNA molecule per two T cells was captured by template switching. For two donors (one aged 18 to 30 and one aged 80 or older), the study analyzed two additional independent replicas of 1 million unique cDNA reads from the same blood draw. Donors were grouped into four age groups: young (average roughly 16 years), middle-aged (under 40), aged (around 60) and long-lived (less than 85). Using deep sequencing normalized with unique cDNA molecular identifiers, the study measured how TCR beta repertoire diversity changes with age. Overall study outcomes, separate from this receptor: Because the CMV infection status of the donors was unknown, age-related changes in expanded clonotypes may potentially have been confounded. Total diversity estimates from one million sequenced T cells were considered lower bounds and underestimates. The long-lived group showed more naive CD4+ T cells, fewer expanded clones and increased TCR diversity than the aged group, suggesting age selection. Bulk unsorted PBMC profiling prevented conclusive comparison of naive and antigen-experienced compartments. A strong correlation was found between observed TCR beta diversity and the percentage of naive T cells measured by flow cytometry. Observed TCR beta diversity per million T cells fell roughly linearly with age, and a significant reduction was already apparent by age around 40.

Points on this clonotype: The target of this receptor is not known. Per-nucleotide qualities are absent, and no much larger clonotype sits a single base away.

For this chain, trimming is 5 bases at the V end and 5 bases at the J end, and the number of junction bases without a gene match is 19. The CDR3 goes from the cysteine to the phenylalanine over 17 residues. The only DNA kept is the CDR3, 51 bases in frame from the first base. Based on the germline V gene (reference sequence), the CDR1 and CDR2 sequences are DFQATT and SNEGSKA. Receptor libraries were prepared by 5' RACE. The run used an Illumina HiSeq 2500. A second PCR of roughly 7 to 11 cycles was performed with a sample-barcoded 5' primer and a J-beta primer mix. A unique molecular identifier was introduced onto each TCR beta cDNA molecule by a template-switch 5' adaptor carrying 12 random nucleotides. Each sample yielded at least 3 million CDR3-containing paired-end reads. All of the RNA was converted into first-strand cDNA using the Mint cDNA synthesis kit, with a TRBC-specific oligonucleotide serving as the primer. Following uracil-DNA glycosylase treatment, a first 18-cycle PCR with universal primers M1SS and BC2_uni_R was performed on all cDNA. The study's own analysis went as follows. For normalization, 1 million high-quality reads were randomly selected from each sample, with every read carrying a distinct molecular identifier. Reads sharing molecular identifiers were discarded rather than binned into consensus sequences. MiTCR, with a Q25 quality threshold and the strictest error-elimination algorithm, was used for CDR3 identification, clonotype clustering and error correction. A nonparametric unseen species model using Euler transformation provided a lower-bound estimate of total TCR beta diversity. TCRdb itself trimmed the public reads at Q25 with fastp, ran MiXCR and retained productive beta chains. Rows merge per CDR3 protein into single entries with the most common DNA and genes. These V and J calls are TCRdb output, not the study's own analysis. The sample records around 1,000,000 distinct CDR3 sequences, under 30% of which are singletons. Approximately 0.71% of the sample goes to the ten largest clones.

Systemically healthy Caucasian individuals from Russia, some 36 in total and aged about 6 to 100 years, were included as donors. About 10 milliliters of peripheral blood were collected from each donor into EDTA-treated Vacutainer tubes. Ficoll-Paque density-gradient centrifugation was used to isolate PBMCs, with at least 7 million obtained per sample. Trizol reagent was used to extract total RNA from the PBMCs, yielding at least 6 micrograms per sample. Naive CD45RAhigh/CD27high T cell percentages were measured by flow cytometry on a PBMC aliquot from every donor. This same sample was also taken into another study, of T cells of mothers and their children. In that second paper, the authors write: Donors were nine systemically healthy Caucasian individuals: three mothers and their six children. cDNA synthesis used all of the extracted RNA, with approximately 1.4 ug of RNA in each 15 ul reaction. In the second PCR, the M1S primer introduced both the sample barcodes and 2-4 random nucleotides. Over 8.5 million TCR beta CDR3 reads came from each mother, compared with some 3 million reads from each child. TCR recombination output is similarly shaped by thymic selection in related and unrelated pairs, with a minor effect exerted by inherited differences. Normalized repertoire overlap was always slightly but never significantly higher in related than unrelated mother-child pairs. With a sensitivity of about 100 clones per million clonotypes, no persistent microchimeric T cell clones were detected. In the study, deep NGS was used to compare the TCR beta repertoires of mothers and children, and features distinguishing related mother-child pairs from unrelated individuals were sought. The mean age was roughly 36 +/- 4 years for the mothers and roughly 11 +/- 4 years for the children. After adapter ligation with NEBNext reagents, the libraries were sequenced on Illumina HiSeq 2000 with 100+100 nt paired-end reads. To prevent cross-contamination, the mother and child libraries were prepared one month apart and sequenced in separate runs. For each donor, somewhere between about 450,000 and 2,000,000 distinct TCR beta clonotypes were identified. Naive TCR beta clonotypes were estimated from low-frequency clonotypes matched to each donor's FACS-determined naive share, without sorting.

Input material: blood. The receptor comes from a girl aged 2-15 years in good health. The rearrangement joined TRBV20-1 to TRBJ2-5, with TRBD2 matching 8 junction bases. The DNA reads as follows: TGCAGTGCTCGGAATCCAAAAACGTTAGCGGGGTTGGAGACCCAGTACTTC. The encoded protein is CSARNPKTLAGLETQYF.